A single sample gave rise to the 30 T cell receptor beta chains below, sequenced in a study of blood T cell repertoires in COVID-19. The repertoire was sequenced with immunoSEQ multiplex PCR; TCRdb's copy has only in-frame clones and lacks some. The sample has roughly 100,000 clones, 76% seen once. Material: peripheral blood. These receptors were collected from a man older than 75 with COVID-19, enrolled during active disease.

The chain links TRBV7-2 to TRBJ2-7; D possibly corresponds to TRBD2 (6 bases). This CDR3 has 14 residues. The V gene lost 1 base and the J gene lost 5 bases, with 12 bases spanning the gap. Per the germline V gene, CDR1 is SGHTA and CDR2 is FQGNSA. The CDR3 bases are TGTGCCAGCAGCTTAGACGGGAGCTACCACGAGCAGTACTTC. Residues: CASSLDGSYHEQYF.

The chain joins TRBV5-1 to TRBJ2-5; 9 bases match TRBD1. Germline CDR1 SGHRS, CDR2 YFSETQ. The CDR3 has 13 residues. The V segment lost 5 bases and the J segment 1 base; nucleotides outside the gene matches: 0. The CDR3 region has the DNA TGCGCCAGCAGGACAGGGGGCCAAGAGACCCAGTACTTC. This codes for CASRTGGQETQYF.

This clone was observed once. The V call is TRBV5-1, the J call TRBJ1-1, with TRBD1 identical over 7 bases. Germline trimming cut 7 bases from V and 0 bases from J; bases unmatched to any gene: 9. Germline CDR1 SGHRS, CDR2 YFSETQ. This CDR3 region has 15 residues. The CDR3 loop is CASHEFQGVNTEAFF. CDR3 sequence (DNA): TGCGCCAGCCACGAATTTCAGGGGGTGAACACTGAAGCTTTCTTT.

The CDR3 coding sequence is TGTGCCAGCAGTGCCACAATTTATAATTCACCCCTCCACTTT. As protein: CASSATIYNSPLHF. The chain has TRBV2 and TRBJ1-6; D is uncertain. The CDR3 covers 14 residues. CDR1 and CDR2 (germline): SNHLY, FYNNEI. V lost 4 bases and J lost 4, with 8 bases in between.

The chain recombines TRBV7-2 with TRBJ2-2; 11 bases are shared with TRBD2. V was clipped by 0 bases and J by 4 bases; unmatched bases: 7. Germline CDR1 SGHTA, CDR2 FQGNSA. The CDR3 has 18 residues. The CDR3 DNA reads TGTGCCAGCAGCTTAGCGCGGGAACTAGCGGGAGTCACCGGGGAGCTGTTTTTT. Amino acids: CASSLARELAGVTGELFF.

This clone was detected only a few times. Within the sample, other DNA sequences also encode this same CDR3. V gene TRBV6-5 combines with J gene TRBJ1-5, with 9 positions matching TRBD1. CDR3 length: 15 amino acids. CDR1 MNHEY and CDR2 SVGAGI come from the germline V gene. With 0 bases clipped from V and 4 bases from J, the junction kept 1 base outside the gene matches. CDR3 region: CASSYSGTGNQPQHF. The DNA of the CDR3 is TGTGCCAGCAGTTACTCCGGGACAGGGAATCAGCCCCAGCATTTT.

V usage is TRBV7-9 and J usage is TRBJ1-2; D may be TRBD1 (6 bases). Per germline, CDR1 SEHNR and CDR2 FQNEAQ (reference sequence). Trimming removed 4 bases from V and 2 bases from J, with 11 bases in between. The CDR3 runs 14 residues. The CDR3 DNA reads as TGTGCCAGCAGCTCCCGGGACACAAACTATGGCTACACCTTC. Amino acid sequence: CASSSRDTNYGYTF.

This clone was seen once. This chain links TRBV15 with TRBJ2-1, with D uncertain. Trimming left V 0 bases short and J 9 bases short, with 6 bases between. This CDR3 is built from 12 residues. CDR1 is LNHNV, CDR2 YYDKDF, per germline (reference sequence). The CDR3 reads CATSRDAAEQFF. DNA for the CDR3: TGTGCCACCAGCAGAGATGCGGCTGAGCAGTTCTTC.

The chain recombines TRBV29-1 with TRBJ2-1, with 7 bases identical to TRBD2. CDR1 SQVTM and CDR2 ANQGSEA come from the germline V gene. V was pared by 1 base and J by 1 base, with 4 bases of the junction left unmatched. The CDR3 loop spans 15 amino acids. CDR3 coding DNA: TGCAGCGTTGAAGGGCGAGCGGGGTCCTACAATGAGCAGTTCTTC. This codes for CSVEGRAGSYNEQFF.

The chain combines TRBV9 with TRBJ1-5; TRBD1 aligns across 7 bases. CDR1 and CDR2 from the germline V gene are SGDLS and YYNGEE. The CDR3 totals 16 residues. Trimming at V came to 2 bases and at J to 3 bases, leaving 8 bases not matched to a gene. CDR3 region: CASSVRGQLHNQPQHF. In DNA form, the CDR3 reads TGTGCCAGCAGCGTTCGGGGACAGCTCCACAATCAGCCCCAGCATTTT.

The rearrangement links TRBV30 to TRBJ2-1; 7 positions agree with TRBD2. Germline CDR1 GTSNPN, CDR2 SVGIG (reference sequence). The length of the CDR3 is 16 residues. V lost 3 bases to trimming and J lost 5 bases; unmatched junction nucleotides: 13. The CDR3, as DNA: TGTGCCTGGAGCCCCACCCCGGGACTACTTAACAATGAGCAGTTCTTC. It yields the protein CAWSPTPGLLNNEQFF. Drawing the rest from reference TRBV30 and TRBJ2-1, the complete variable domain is SQTIHQWPATLVQPVGSPLSLECTVEGTSNPNLYWYRQAAGRGLQLLFYSVGIGQISSEVPQNLSASRPQDRQFILSSKKLLLSDSGFYLCAWSPTPGLLNNEQFFGPGTRLTVL.

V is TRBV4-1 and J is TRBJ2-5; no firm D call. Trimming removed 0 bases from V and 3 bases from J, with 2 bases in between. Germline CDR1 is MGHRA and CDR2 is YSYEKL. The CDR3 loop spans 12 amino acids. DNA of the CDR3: TGCGCCAGCAGCCAAGACGAAGAGACCCAGTACTTC. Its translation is CASSQDEETQYF.

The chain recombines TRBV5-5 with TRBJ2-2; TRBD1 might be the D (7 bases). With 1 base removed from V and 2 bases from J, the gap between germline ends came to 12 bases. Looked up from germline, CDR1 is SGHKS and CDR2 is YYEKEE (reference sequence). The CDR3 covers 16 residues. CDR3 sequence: CASSLRQGGNTGELFF. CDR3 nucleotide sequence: TGTGCCAGCAGCTTGAGGCAGGGGGGAAACACCGGGGAGCTGTTTTTT. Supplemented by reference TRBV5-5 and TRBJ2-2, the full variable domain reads DAGVTQSPTHLIKTRGQQVTLRCSPISGHKSVSWYQQVLGQGPQFIFQYYEKEERGRGNFPDRFSARQFPNYSSELNVNALLLGDSALYLCASSLRQGGNTGELFFGEGSRLTVL.

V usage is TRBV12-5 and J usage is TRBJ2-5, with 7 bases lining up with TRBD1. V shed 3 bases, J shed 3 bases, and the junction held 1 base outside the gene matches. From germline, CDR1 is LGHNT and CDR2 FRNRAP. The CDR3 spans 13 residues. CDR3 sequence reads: CASGFDREETQYF. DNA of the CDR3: TGTGCTAGTGGTTTTGACAGGGAAGAGACCCAGTACTTC.

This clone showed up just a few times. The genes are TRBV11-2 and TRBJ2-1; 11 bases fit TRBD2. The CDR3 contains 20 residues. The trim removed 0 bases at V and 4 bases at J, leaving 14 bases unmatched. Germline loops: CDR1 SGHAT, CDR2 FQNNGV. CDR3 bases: TGTGCCAGCAGCTTAGATACGGGACTAGCGGTCCCTTACCGTTACAATGAGCAGTTCTTC. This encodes CASSLDTGLAVPYRYNEQFF.

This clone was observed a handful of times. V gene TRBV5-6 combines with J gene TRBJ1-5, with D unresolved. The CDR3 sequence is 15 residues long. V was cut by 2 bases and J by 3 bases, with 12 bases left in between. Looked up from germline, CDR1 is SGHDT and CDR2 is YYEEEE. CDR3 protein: CASSFDGGYNQPQHF. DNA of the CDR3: TGTGCCAGCAGCTTCGACGGAGGTTACAATCAGCCCCAGCATTTT.

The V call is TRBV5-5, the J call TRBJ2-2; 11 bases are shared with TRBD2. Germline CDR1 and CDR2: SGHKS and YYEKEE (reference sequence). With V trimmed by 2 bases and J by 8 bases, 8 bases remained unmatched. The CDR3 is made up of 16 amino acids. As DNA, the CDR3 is TGTGCCAGCAGCTTTCGGCTAGCGGGAGGAGCGGGGGAGCTGTTTTTT. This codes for CASSFRLAGGAGELFF.

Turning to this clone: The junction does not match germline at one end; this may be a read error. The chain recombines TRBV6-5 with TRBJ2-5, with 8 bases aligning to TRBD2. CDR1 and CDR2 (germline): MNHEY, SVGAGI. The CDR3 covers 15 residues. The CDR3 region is CASSYSRLALESQYF. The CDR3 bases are TGTGCCAGCAGTTACAGTAGACTAGCGCTAGAGAGCCAGTACTTC.

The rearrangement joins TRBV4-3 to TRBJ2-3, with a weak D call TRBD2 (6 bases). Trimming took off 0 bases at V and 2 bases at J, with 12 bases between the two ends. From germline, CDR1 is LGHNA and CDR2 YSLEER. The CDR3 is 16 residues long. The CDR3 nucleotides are TGCGCCAGCAGCCAAGATGCCAGCGGGTTCACAGATACGCAGTATTTT. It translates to CASSQDASGFTDTQYF.

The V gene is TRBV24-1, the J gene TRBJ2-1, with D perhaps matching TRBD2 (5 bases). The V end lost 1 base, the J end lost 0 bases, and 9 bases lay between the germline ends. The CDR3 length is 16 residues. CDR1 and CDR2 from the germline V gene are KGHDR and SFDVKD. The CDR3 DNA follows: TGTGCCACCAGTGATTTACCGGGAAGCTCCTACAATGAGCAGTTCTTC. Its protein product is CATSDLPGSSYNEQFF.

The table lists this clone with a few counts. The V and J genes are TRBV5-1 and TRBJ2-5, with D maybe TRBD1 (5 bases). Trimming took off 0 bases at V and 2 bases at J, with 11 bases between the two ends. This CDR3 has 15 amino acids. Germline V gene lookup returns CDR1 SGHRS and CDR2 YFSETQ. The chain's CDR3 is CASSLATGRQETQYF. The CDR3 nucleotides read TGCGCCAGCAGCTTGGCCACAGGTCGTCAAGAGACCCAGTACTTC.

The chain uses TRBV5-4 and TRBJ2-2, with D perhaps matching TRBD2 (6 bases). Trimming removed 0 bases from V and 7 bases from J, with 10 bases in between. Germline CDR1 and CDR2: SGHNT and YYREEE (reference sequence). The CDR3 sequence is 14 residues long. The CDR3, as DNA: TGTGCCAGCAGCTTGGGACTAGAGGTCGGGGAGCTGTTTTTT. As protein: CASSLGLEVGELFF.

CDR3 region: CASSGGWIGERGFF. The DNA of the CDR3 is TGTGCCAGCAGTGGGGGGTGGATCGGCGAGCGAGGGTTCTTC. This sequence joins TRBV6-2 or TRBV6-3 and TRBJ2-1, with TRBD2 as a possible D gene (6 bases). V dropped 5 bases and J dropped 15 bases, with 23 bases sitting between them. The CDR3 runs to 14 residues. CDR1 is MNHEY, CDR2 SVGEGT, per germline.

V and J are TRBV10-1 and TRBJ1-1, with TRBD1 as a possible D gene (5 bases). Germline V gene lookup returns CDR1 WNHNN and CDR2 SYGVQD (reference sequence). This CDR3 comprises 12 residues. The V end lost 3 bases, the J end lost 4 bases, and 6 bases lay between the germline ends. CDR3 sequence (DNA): TGCGCCAGCAGTGATGGGGCCACTGAAGCTTTCTTT. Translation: CASSDGATEAFF.

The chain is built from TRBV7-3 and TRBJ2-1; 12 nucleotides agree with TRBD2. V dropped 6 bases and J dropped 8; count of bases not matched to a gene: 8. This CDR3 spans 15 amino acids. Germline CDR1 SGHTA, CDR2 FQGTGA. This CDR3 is CASSLGLAGSHEQFF. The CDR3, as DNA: TGTGCCAGCAGTCTAGGACTAGCGGGATCACATGAGCAGTTCTTC.

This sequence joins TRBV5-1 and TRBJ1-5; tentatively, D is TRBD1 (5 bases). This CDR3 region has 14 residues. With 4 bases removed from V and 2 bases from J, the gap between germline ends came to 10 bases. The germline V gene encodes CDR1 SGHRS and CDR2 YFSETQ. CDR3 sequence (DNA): TGCGCCAGCAGCCCCACGACAGGCAATCAGCCCCAGCATTTT. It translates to CASSPTTGNQPQHF.

The CDR3 loop is CASSLGGGTDTQYF. For the CDR3, the DNA is TGTGCCAGCAGCTTAGGCGGGGGCACAGATACGCAGTATTTT. The gene calls are TRBV13 and TRBJ2-3, with D perhaps TRBD2 (5 bases). Between the trimmed V and J ends, which lost 0 bases and 1 base, there was a span of 5 bases. From germline, CDR1 is PRHDT and CDR2 FYEKMQ (reference sequence). The CDR3 is made up of 14 amino acids.

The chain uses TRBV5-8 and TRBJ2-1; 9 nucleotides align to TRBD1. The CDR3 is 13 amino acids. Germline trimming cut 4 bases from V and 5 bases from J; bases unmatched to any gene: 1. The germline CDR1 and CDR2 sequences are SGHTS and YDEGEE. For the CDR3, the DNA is TGTGCCAGCAGCGGGACAGGGAACAATGAGCAGTTCTTC. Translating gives CASSGTGNNEQFF.

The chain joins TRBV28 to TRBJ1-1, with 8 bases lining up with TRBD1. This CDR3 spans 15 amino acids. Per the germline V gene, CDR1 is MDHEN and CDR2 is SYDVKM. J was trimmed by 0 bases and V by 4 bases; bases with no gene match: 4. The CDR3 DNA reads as TGTGCCAGCAGTTCCGAGACAGGGGTGAACACTGAAGCTTTCTTT. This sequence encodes CASSSETGVNTEAFF. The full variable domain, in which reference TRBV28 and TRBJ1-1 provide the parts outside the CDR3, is DVKVTQSSRYLVKRTGEKVFLECVQDMDHENMFWYRQDPGLGLRLIYFSYDVKMKEKGDIPEGYSVSREKKERFSLILESASTNQTSMYLCASSSETGVNTEAFFGQGTRLTVV.

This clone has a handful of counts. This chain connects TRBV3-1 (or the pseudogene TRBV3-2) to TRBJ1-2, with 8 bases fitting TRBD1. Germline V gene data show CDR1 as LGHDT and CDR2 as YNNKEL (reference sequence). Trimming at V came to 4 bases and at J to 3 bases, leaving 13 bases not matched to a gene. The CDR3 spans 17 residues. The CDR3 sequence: CASSRQGQAPRDYGYTF. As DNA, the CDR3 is TGTGCCAGCAGCCGCCAGGGACAGGCTCCTAGGGACTATGGCTACACCTTC.